Listed here is a single TCR beta chain. The sample belongs to a study of human T cells and chemical hapten exposure. About the research overall: The sensitizer, 2% DPC, was used on approximately 2 cm by approximately 2 cm of upper inner arm skin. How much TCR each sample yielded varied, mostly because pooled library volumes differed slightly.

The library attached unique molecular identifiers to individual cDNA molecules. TCRdb re-analysed the RACE reads in MiXCR, keeping a single row per CDR3 protein. The sample contains tens of thousands of distinct CDR3 sequences, around 30% of which appear only once. V shed 4 bases and J shed 0 bases, with 17 bases lying between them. This CDR3 contains 18 residues. Germline V CDR1 and CDR2: SGHRS, YFSETQ. Time point meaning: patch test 1, 2 weeks after DPC sensitization. Noted treatment: therapeutic diphenylcyclopropenone sensitization with weekly scalp DPC. V gene TRBV5-1 combines with J gene TRBJ2-6; weak D call: TRBD1 (6 bases). The sequence was obtained from a man in his forties with alopecia areata. Some clones in this sample may be carry-over from other donors' samples. Sequenced here: whole blood, sampled in connection with sensitization to the hapten diphenylcyclopropenone (DPC). The CDR3 sequence is CASSPGGPQLSGANVLTF. The CDR3 DNA reads as TGCGCCAGCAGCCCTGGGGGCCCTCAGCTCTCTGGGGCCAACGTCCTGACTTTC.